These T cell receptor beta chains were read from a single sample in a study of cytomegalovirus exposure and HLA in healthy donors. Sequencing used immunoSEQ multiplex PCR; TCRdb keeps in-frame clones, though not all of them. Of 140,000 or so clones listed, under 70% are singletons. The sequencing input was PBMCs. These TCRs come from a woman aged 60-75 years in good health and CMV-seronegative. Each CDR3 is given with its conserved first and last residue. Fields, in order: CDR3 length, clone size, V gene, D gene, J gene, CDR3 DNA, CDR3 protein. A D gene is named only where the DNA matches it firmly. Clone size is shown for a subset of rows, as once, few, many or a class of expanded clone.

CDR3 length: 15
clone size: few
V gene: TRBV6-5
D gene: NA
J gene: TRBJ2-5
CDR3 DNA: TGTGCCAGCAGTTACAGGAGGGGGCGTTTGGAGACCCAGTACTTC
CDR3 protein: CASSYRRGRLETQYF

CDR3 length: 16
clone size: NA
V gene: TRBV4-3
D gene: TRBD2
J gene: TRBJ2-3
CDR3 DNA: TGCGCCAGCAGCCAAGGGGCTAGCGGGGACACAGATACGCAGTATTTT
CDR3 protein: CASSQGASGDTDTQYF

CDR3 length: 16
clone size: NA
V gene: TRBV6-6
D gene: NA
J gene: TRBJ1-3
CDR3 DNA: TGTGCCAGCAGTTACTCGATCAAGGGCAGGGTACACACCATATATTTT
CDR3 protein: CASSYSIKGRVHTIYF

CDR3 length: 15
clone size: NA
V gene: TRBV6-1
D gene: TRBD2
J gene: TRBJ2-1
CDR3 DNA: TGTGCCAGCGGTCCCCTAGCGGGGCAGTACAATGAGCAGTTCTTC
CDR3 protein: CASGPLAGQYNEQFF

CDR3 length: 12
clone size: NA
V gene: TRBV11-3
D gene: NA
J gene: TRBJ1-1
CDR3 DNA: TGTGCCAGCAGCACAGGTAACACTGAAGCTTTCTTT
CDR3 protein: CASSTGNTEAFF

CDR3 length: 13
clone size: NA
V gene: TRBV25-1
D gene: TRBD2
J gene: TRBJ2-5
CDR3 DNA: TGTGCCAGCAGTGAGCGGGGGGCAGTGACCCAGTACTTC
CDR3 protein: CASSERGAVTQYF

CDR3 length: 12
clone size: NA
V gene: TRBV29-1
D gene: NA
J gene: TRBJ2-3
CDR3 DNA: TGCAGCGTTGAAGCCGGGAGAGATACGCAGTATTTT
CDR3 protein: CSVEAGRDTQYF

CDR3 length: 15
clone size: NA
V gene: TRBV9
D gene: TRBD2
J gene: TRBJ2-1
CDR3 DNA: TGTGCCAGCAGCTCCGGACTAGACTCCTACAATGAGCAGTTCTTC
CDR3 protein: CASSSGLDSYNEQFF

CDR3 length: 16
clone size: NA
V gene: TRBV9
D gene: TRBD1
J gene: TRBJ1-3
CDR3 DNA: TGTGCCAGCAGCGCTTGGGACAGGGACTCTGGAAACACCATATATTTT
CDR3 protein: CASSAWDRDSGNTIYF

CDR3 length: 14
clone size: NA
V gene: TRBV7-9
D gene: NA
J gene: TRBJ2-5
CDR3 DNA: TGTGCCAGCAGCGCAGGCGGGGAGCAAGAGACCCAGTACTTC
CDR3 protein: CASSAGGEQETQYF

CDR3 length: 13
clone size: NA
V gene: TRBV14
D gene: NA
J gene: TRBJ1-3
CDR3 DNA: TGTGCCAGCAGCTGGAGCTCTGGAAACACCATATATTTT
CDR3 protein: CASSWSSGNTIYF

CDR3 length: 14
clone size: few
V gene: TRBV7-2
D gene: NA
J gene: TRBJ1-5
CDR3 DNA: TGTGCCAGCAAAGGAGGGTCGGGCAATCAGCCCCAGCATTTT
CDR3 protein: CASKGGSGNQPQHF

CDR3 length: 14
clone size: NA
V gene: TRBV6-5
D gene: NA
J gene: TRBJ1-3
CDR3 DNA: TGTGCCAGCAGTTACCTCGTCTCTGGAAACACCATATATTTT
CDR3 protein: CASSYLVSGNTIYF

CDR3 length: 15
clone size: NA
V gene: TRBV19
D gene: NA
J gene: TRBJ1-5
CDR3 DNA: TGTGCCAGTAGGGTCCAGGGTTCACGCAATCAGCCCCAGCATTTT
CDR3 protein: CASRVQGSRNQPQHF

CDR3 length: 16
clone size: NA
V gene: TRBV7-3
D gene: TRBD2
J gene: TRBJ2-3
CDR3 DNA: TGTGCCAGCAGCTCCGGACTAGCGGGAGTTTCGGATACGCAGTATTTT
CDR3 protein: CASSSGLAGVSDTQYF